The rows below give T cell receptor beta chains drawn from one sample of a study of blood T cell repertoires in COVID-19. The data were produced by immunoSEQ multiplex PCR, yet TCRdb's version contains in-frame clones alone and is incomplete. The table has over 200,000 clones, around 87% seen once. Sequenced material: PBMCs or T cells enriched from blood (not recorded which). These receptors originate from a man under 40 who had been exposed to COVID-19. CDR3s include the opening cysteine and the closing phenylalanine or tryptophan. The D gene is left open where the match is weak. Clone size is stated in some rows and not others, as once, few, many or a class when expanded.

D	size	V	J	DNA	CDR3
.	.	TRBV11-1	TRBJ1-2	TGTGCCAGCAGCCCCGGAGGGAGCTCCGGCTATGGCTACACCTTC	CASSPGGSSGYGYTF
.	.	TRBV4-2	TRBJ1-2	TGTGCCAGCAGCCAAGTTGAGGGAAACTATGGCTACACCTTC	CASSQVEGNYGYTF
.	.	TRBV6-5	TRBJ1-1	TGTGCCAGCAGTTATCTTGGGAGCACTGAAGCTTTCTTT	CASSYLGSTEAFF
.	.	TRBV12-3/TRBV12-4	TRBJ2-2	TGTGCCAGCAGCTACTTTGCCGGGGAGCTGTTTTTT	CASSYFAGELFF
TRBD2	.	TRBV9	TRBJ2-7	TGTGCCAGCAGCCCGTGGGCCGGGACTAGCCCTACCTACGAGCAGTACTTC	CASSPWAGTSPTYEQYF
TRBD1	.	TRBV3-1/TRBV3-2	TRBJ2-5	TGTGCCAGCAGCCAACGAAAACAGGGGCGGGAGACCCAGTACTTC	CASSQRKQGRETQYF
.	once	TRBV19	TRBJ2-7	TGTGCCAGTAGTATTCTTGGAGAATCCTACGAGCAGTACTTC	CASSILGESYEQYF
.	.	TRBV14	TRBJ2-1	TGTGCCAGCAGCCCGGTGGACAGAAACAATGAGCAGTTCTTC	CASSPVDRNNEQFF
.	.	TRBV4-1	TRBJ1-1	TGCGCCAGCAGCCAAGAATACATACTGAACACTGAAGCTTTCTTT	CASSQEYILNTEAFF
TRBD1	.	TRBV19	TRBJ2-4	TGTGCCAGTAGCCCAGGGGGCGCGGGGTACTTC	CASSPGGAGYF
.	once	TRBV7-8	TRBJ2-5	TGTGCCAGCAGCTTATATGGTAGTGGTGAGACCCAGTACTTC	CASSLYGSGETQYF
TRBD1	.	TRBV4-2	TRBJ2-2	TGTGCCAGCAGCCTGAGACAGGGACAGTTGAACACCGGGGAGCTGTTTTTT	CASSLRQGQLNTGELFF
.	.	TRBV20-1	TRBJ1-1	TGCAGTGCTAGTGGTTGGAGGGGAGCTTTCTTT	CSASGWRGAFF
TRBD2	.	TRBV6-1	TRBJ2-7	TGTGCCAGCAGTGAACGGGGGGTTCTTAAGTACGAGCAGTACTTC	CASSERGVLKYEQYF
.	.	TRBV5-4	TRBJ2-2	TGTGCCAGCAGCTTGAGGGGGGGTCCGAACACCGGGGAGCTGTTTTTT	CASSLRGGPNTGELFF
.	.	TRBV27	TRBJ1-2	TGTGCCAGCAGTTTCGTCGCGGTGGTCGGAAACTATGGCTACACCTTC	CASSFVAVVGNYGYTF
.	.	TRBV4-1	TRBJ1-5	TGCGCCAGCAGCCAACAGACAGATGAGCACCAGCCCCAGCATTTT	CASSQQTDEHQPQHF
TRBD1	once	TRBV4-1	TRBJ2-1	TGCGCCAGCAGCCACTTGACAGGGGGCGGTGAGCAGTTCTTC	CASSHLTGGGEQFF
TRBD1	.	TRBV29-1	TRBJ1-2	TGCAGCGTTGTACAGGGGGAGATTGGCTACACCTTC	CSVVQGEIGYTF
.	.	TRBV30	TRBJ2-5	TGTGCCTGGAACAGTAACCAAGAGACCCAGTACTTC	CAWNSNQETQYF
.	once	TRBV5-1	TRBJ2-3	TGCGCCAGCAGCTTGGGACAGTCCACAGATACGCAGTATTTT	CASSLGQSTDTQYF
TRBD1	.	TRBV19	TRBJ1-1	TGTGCCAGTAACCATAGGACAGGGGGTGAGGCCACTGAAGCTTTCTTT	CASNHRTGGEATEAFF
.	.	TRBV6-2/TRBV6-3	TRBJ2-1	TGTGCCAGCAGTTTTCTCCCTTTACACCCCTACAATGAGCAGTTCTTC	CASSFLPLHPYNEQFF
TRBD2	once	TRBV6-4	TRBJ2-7	TGTGCCAGCAGTGAAGCTAGCGGGGGGTTGCAGTACTTC	CASSEASGGLQYF
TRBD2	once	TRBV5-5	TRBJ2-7	TGTGCCAGCAGCTTGGTTTTAGCGGGGGGGCCCTACGAGCAGTACTTC	CASSLVLAGGPYEQYF
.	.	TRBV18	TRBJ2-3	TGTGCCAGCTCACTACAGTATTCCGGGCCGGGAGACACAGATACGCAGTATTTT	CASSLQYSGPGDTDTQYF
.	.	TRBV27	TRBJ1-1	TGTGCCAGCAGTTTGGGCAGGGGATTGAACACTGAAGCTTTCTTT	CASSLGRGLNTEAFF
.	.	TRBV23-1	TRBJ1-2	TGCGCCAGCGCGGGAGCCGGGGGAGTCGAGTACCCTGCCCCCTCTAACTATGGCTACACCTTC	CASAGAGGVEYPAPSNYGYTF
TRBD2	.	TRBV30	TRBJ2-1	TGTGCCTGGACCATTAGCGGGGGGGCCAGCAATGAGCAGTTCTTC	CAWTISGGASNEQFF
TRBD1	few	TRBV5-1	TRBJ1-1	TGCGCCAGCACCTTGGAAACAGGGGGCACTGAAGCTTTCTTT	CASTLETGGTEAFF
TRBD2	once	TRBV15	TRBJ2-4	TGTGCCACCAGCAGGGGATGGGAGCGGGGAAACATTCAGTACTTC	CATSRGWERGNIQYF
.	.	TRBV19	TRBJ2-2	TGTGCCAGTAGTACGTGGGAGGTTACCGGGGAGCTGTTTTTT	CASSTWEVTGELFF